The rows below give T cell receptor beta chains drawn from one sample of a study of blood T cells in healthy people across ages. Via MiXCR, TCRdb re-called the 5' RACE reads, giving one row per CDR3 protein. In the table there are approximately 780,000 distinct CDR3 sequences, 20% to 30% of which are singletons. The same data also went into a second study, on T cells of mothers and their children.

Sequenced material: blood. The receptors come from a boy between 10 and 17 years old in good health. Both conserved end residues are part of each CDR3. Each record gives: J gene, V gene, CDR3 protein.

TRBJ1-2 | TRBV12-3/TRBV12-4 | CASREGGYYGYTF
TRBJ1-2 | TRBV28 | CASSYPRGPSNYGYTF
TRBJ2-2 | TRBV15 | CATSTQGGTGELFF
TRBJ2-5 | TRBV20-1 | CSARADDQETQYF
TRBJ1-1 | TRBV2 | CASSGFMTEAFF
TRBJ2-5 | TRBV2 | CASSLMRSKETQYF
TRBJ1-1 | TRBV4-1 | CASIGQGNTEAFF
TRBJ2-7 | TRBV7-3 | CASSPRTQASYEQYF
TRBJ2-7 | TRBV29-1 | CSVGQSIEYEQYF
TRBJ2-5 | TRBV4-1 | CASSQVRASGTQETQYF
TRBJ2-1 | TRBV20-1 | CSARDGRSWVEQFF
TRBJ2-7 | TRBV18 | CASSPARTSLSYEQYF
- | TRBV6-5 | CASRTTGGIGEQYF
TRBJ2-7 | TRBV15 | CATSRDSGQAFSYEQYF
TRBJ1-4 | TRBV29-1 | CSVRGQINEKLFF
TRBJ1-3 | TRBV4-1 | CASSQGRGTGNTIYF
TRBJ2-5 | TRBV30 | CAWSWTGGLETQYF
TRBJ2-5 | TRBV19 | CASALAGGETQYF
TRBJ2-5 | TRBV9 | CASSIEQGAGGETQYF
- | TRBV12-3/TRBV12-4 | CASSPDDNEQFF
TRBJ2-1 | TRBV6-1 | CASSEAWGGAEQFF
TRBJ1-6 | TRBV19 | CASSSGQDPSSYNSPLHF
TRBJ1-4 | TRBV12-3/TRBV12-4 | CASSNYRGRGEKLFF
TRBJ1-3 | TRBV5-1 | CASSFLGVGFGNTIYF
TRBJ2-7 | TRBV20-1 | CSARRSGGLSYEQYF
TRBJ1-2 | TRBV12-3/TRBV12-4 | CASSAPGQGSYGYTF
TRBJ1-2 | TRBV30 | CACSRGYGYTF
TRBJ1-1 | TRBV5-8 | CASSRTGGRYGAEAFF